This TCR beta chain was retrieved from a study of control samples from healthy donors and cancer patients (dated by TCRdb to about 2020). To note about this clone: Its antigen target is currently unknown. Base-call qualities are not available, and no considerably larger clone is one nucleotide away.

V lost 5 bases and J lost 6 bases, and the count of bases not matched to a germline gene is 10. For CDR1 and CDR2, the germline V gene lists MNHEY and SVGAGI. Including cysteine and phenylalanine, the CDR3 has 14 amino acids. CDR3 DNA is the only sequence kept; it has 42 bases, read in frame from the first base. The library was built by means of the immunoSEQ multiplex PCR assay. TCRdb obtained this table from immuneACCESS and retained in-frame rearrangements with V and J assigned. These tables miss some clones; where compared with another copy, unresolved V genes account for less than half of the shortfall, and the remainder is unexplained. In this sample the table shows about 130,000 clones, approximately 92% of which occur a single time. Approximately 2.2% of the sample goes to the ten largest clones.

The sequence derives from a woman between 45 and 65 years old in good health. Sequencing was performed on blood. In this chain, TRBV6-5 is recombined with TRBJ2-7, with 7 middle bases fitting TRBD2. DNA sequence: TGTGCCAGCAGTCTGGGGGGGGTCTCGGCCGAGCAGTACTTC. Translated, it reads CASSLGGVSAEQYF.